This T cell receptor beta chain comes out of a study of radiotherapy plus CTLA-4 blockade in lung cancer. Overall study: Among enrolled patients, roughly 18% responded and 31% achieved disease control.

Trimming removed 3 bases from V and 3 bases from J; junction bases left unmatched: 5. The CDR3 runs 15 residues. From germline, CDR1 is SGDLS and CDR2 YYNGEE. People whose metastatic non-small-cell lung cancer was chemo-refractory got focal radiation along with CTLA-4 blockade by ipilimumab. Measured with immunoSEQ multiplex PCR; TCRdb has only the in-frame clones, and not every one. This sample has about 76,000 clones; approximately 80% occur once, and the top ten carry about 0.79%. With respect to this clone: Its antigen is undetermined.

Findings and caveats of the study: With interferon-beta, early dynamics of blood T cell clones were reported to best predict response. Tumor-origin TCR clones grew in blood after radiotherapy plus ipilimumab.

V and J are TRBV9 and TRBJ2-5, with TRBD1 matching over 10 bases. The receptor comes from a human donor with non-small cell lung cancer who had stable disease on radiotherapy plus ipilimumab. The source material was peripheral blood, sampled from a patient treated with radiotherapy plus ipilimumab. The CDR3 DNA sequence: TGTGCCAGCAGCGGCAGGGGGACAGGGGAAGAGACCCAGTACTTC. It translates to CASSGRGTGEETQYF.